Shown below are 10 T cell receptor beta chains from a single sample sequenced in a study of blood T cell repertoires in COVID-19. This table comes from immunoSEQ multiplex PCR, and its TCRdb copy is limited to in-frame clones, with some not included. Here the sample spans about 54,000 clones, 90% being singletons. The source material was peripheral blood. The receptors were gathered from a middle-aged woman with active COVID-19.

This rearrangement joins TRBV7-3 to TRBJ2-6; D might be TRBD2 (5 bases). The CDR3 sequence is 16 residues long. V was pared by 2 bases and J by 2 bases, with 10 bases between. Per germline, CDR1 SGHTA and CDR2 FQGTGA. The CDR3 region has the DNA TGTGCCAGCAGCTTACATTCCGGGACTGGGGCCAACGTCCTGACTTTC. This encodes CASSLHSGTGANVLTF.

The chain recombines TRBV3-1 (or the pseudogene TRBV3-2) with TRBJ2-5; 8 bases agree with TRBD2. Per the germline V gene, CDR1 is LGHDT and CDR2 is YNNKEL (reference sequence). The CDR3 runs 20 residues. With V trimmed by 0 bases and J by 1 base, 16 bases remained unmatched. In DNA form, the CDR3 reads TGTGCCAGCAGCCAAGATTTAAAGGAAGGTAGCGGGGAGACCCAAGAGACCCAGTACTTC. Encoded protein: CASSQDLKEGSGETQETQYF.

This clone was observed a single time. The chain couples TRBV3-1 (or the pseudogene TRBV3-2) to TRBJ2-6; 8 positions agree with TRBD1. The CDR3 consists of 17 residues. V shed 4 bases, J shed 8 bases, and the junction held 13 bases outside the gene matches. The germline V gene encodes CDR1 LGHDT and CDR2 YNNKEL (reference sequence). In nucleotides, the CDR3 is TGTGCCAGCAGCCCACCGAACGAGAACAGGGGGACCAACGTCCTGACTTTC. Translated, it gives CASSPPNENRGTNVLTF.

The chain combines TRBV9 with TRBJ1-2; weak D call: TRBD1 (5 bases). Per germline, CDR1 SGDLS and CDR2 YYNGEE. Trimming removed 3 bases from V and 0 bases from J, with 15 bases in between. CDR3 length: 16 amino acids. CDR3 DNA: TGTGCCAGCAGCGGCCAGACAGTGATCTCTAACTATGGCTACACCTTC. As protein: CASSGQTVISNYGYTF.

The chain employs TRBV19 and TRBJ1-2; 10 bases fit TRBD1. Per the germline V gene, CDR1 is LNHDA and CDR2 is SQIVND (reference sequence). V dropped 6 bases and J dropped 6; count of bases not matched to a gene: 16. This CDR3 has 17 residues. CDR3 protein: CASSLKTGGFGGNGYTF. In DNA, the CDR3 is TGTGCCAGTAGCCTAAAGACAGGGGGCTTTGGTGGAAATGGCTACACCTTC.

This chain uses TRBV19 with TRBJ1-2; D is possibly TRBD1 (6 bases). Per germline, CDR1 LNHDA and CDR2 SQIVND (reference sequence). The CDR3 is 14 residues long. V dropped 0 bases and J dropped 6 bases, with 11 bases sitting between them. This CDR3 is CASSIDNSGDGYTF. The CDR3, as DNA: TGTGCCAGTAGTATAGATAATTCAGGGGATGGCTACACCTTC.

The chain links TRBV28 to TRBJ2-5; tentatively, D is TRBD2 (5 bases). This CDR3 is 14 amino acids long. Trimming took 3 bases from V and 5 from J, leaving 13 bases between them. Germline V lookup: CDR1 MDHEN, CDR2 SYDVKM. The CDR3 loop reads CASSLRVGGETQYF. CDR3 coding DNA: TGTGCCAGCAGTTTGAGGGTCGGTGGCGAGACCCAGTACTTC. The variable domain in full, completed from reference TRBV28 and TRBJ2-5, reads DVKVTQSSRYLVKRTGEKVFLECVQDMDHENMFWYRQDPGLGLRLIYFSYDVKMKEKGDIPEGYSVSREKKERFSLILESASTNQTSMYLCASSLRVGGETQYFGPGTRLLVL.

The gene calls are TRBV6-5 and TRBJ1-1; D is perhaps TRBD1 (6 bases). The CDR3 runs 15 residues. Germline-derived CDR1 and CDR2 are MNHEY and SVGAGI. The V and J ends lost 7 bases and 2 bases respectively, with 17 bases between them. The CDR3 DNA reads TGTGCCAGCACCCAAATCAGGGGCCCTAACACTGAAGCTTTCTTT. This codes for CASTQIRGPNTEAFF.

The rearrangement links TRBV7-3 to TRBJ2-7; TRBD2 is a possible D gene (5 bases). There are 13 residues in the CDR3. Between the trimmed V and J ends, which lost 3 bases and 3 bases, there was a span of 9 bases. CDR1 is SGHTA and CDR2 is FQGTGA in the germline V gene. This CDR3 reads CASSLASSYEQYF. The DNA for the CDR3 is TGTGCCAGCAGCTTGGCTAGCAGCTACGAGCAGTACTTC.

The chain recombines TRBV27 with TRBJ1-2; D possibly corresponds to TRBD1 (5 bases). CDR1 is MNHEY, CDR2 SMNVEV, per germline (reference sequence). Trimming took 3 bases from V and 6 from J, leaving 11 bases between them. The CDR3 totals 13 residues. The CDR3 bases are TGTGCCAGCAGTTTTAACCGCAGGGATGGCTACACCTTC. It translates to CASSFNRRDGYTF.